The following is a TCR beta chain sequence with its context. Its antigen remains unidentified. V was pared by 8 bases and J by 3 bases, with 4 bases of the junction left unmatched. There are 13 residues in the CDR3. Germline CDR1 is MGHDK and CDR2 is SYGVNS. A multiplex PCR was run with 60 Vbeta primers and 13 Jbeta primers. Generated by immunoSEQ multiplex PCR, the TCRdb table keeps only in-frame clones and is missing some. The repertoire holds some 150,000 clones, with more than 70% as singletons. These data are taken from a study of cytomegalovirus exposure and HLA in healthy donors. As for the study in general: A previous analysis identified approximately 110 million unique TCR beta sequences derived from some 200 million T cells.

Study results and caveats: Most TCR beta V segments were productive about 90% or about 30% of the time in an earlier analysis.

The clonotype originates from a woman between 40 and 55 years old in good health and CMV-seropositive. This rearrangement joins TRBV25-1 to TRBJ1-1, with 9 bases fitting TRBD1. Sequencing was done on a sample of PBMCs. CDR3: CASRGQGHTEAFF. The CDR3 bases are TGTGCCAGCCGTGGACAGGGGCACACTGAAGCTTTCTTT.